The clone carrying this TCR beta chain has more than one count but fewer than ten. Its antigen remains unidentified. TCRdb keeps only in-frame clones here, not all; method: immunoSEQ multiplex PCR. The sample lists hundreds of thousands of clones, 89% occurring once. Treatment specified: 15 to 20 received Ad26.COV2.S at low or high dose, single or two shots; 5 received placebo; per-sample allocation not given. Samples came from day 63 after the first vaccine or placebo injection. This specimen comes from a study of Ad26.COV2.S vaccination and SARS-CoV-2 variants. Study findings and constraints: It is possible that the TCR breadth and depth analyses underestimated the total T cell responses. Among vaccine recipients, spike-specific TCR breadth exceeded that of placebo recipients.

Germline CDR1 reads MNHEY; CDR2 reads SVGEGT. There are 18 residues in the CDR3. V shed 6 bases, J shed 2 bases, and the junction held 10 bases outside the gene matches. This specimen consisted of peripheral blood, obtained in a trial of Ad26.COV2.S vaccine versus placebo. The chain couples TRBV6-2 or TRBV6-3 to TRBJ2-5, with 15 bases that match TRBD2. This clonotype originated in a person aged 18-65 years who received the Ad26.COV2.S COVID-19 vaccine or a placebo. CDR3 in DNA: TGTGCCAGCAGCTTCGGACTAGCGGGGGGGCAAGCTCAAGAGACCCAGTACTTC. This codes for CASSFGLAGGQAQETQYF.